This T cell receptor (beta chain) was obtained from a study of CD8 T cells in ankylosing spondylitis. Study results and limitations: Reports of some motif variants in reactive arthritis synovial fluid and blood predate this one. Significantly higher representation of disease-linked clones was reported for matched ankylosing spondylitis synovial fluid. CD8+ by phenotype, disease-linked clones were relatively rare in peripheral blood.

TCRdb analysed the 5' RACE reads with MiXCR anew, one entry per CDR3 protein. The sample comprises about 160,000 distinct CDR3 sequences, 15% to 20% of which are singletons, and roughly 7.7% rests with the top ten. Comments on this clonotype: The antigen is unknown.

The origin of this receptor is a male donor with ankylosing spondylitis or in good health (not recorded which). Sequenced material: blood, either unsorted or a sorted T cell fraction (not recorded which).

CDR3 loop: CASSRERQETQYF. CDR3 DNA: TGTGCCAGCAGCAGGGAGCGGCAAGAGACCCAGTACTTC. The rearrangement joins TRBV11-2 to TRBJ2-5; TRBD2 might be the D (5 bases). Looked up from germline, CDR1 is SGHAT and CDR2 is FQNNGV. Trimming took off 5 bases at V and 2 bases at J, with 9 bases between the two ends. The CDR3 consists of 13 residues.